The T cell receptor (beta chain) under discussion was sequenced for a study of tumor and adjacent non-tumor tissue in lung cancer. At the level of the study: Each sample yielded 3.5 million to 4.5 million productive TCRbeta reads on average. General observations from the study: Shorter survival was associated with higher TCR diversity in tumors. Tumor repertoires had a smaller top 100 clone share than normal lung.

The template was RNA from unsorted bulk tissue. TCRbeta libraries were built with three rounds of nested PCR, modified from ARM-PCR. TCRdb reprocessed the multiplex PCR reads with MiXCR, giving one entry per CDR3 protein. The profile covers 81,000 or so distinct CDR3 sequences, with 75% to 90% appearing a single time and approximately 12% taken by the ten largest. As regards this clonotype: What it recognizes is unknown. At one end the junction does not follow the germline gene, possibly because of a read error.

CDR3 size: 16 residues. From germline, CDR1 is MGHRA and CDR2 YSYEKL. This receptor was taken from a woman aged 50 to 60 with non-small cell lung cancer. The chain couples TRBV4-1 to TRBJ1-1; no clear D. The sequencing input was lung tumor tissue. DNA of the CDR3: TGCGCCAACAGCCCCTTCTGGCCGGGAAGGAACACTGAAGCCTTCTTT. Amino acids: CANSPFWPGRNTEAFF.